The TCR beta chain described here comes from a study of T cell repertoires in cytomegalovirus infection. In the study overall: Well-studied HLA-B-restricted CMV epitopes were used in the study alongside recently identified HLA-C-restricted ones. Through public TCR beta signatures, both CMV infection and matching HLA type were indicated. Points from the study as a whole: The ex vivo response was dominated by HLA-C-restricted CMV-specific TCR beta clonotypes.

This clonotype was seen a few times. Its antigen is still unknown. TCRdb redid the calling of the reads with MiXCR, one entry per CDR3 protein. The sample records approximately 1,000,000 distinct CDR3 sequences, around 30% being singletons. The CDR3 spans 14 residues. The germline V and J ends were trimmed by 5 bases and 8 bases, with 16 bases remaining between them. Germline CDR1 is MNHEY and CDR2 is SMNVEV (reference sequence). This sequence originates from a human donor in good health (CMV status not recorded). Some clones in this sample may be carry-over from other donors' samples. The sample here was cultured CD8+ T cells from PBMCs, taken from culture after CMV antigen stimulation. The chain links TRBV27 to TRBJ2-1; no definite D call. CDR3 DNA: TGTGCCAGCAGTACCGCCCTTCTATTCGATGAGCAGTTCTTC. Translated: CASSTALLFDEQFF.